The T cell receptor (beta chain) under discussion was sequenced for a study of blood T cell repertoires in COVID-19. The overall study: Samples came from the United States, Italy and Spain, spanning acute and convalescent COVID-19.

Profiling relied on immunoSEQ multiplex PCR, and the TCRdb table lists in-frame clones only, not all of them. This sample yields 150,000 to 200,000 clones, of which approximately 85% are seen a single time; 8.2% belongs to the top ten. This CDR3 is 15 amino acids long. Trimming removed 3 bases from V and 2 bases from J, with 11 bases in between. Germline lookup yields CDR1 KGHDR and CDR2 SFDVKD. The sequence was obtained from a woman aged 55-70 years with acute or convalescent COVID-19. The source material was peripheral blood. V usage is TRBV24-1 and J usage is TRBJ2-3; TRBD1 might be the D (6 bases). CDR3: CATSDRGQLTDTQYF. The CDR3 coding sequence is TGTGCCACCAGTGATCGAGGACAGCTCACAGATACGCAGTATTTT.